This passage covers 6 T cell receptor beta chains from one sample sequenced in a study of Graves' ophthalmopathy and Graves' hyperthyroidism. As the template, RNA transcripts were used to amplify TCR beta CDR3 regions. A first-round RT-PCR used HTBI primers, followed by a second-round multiplex PCR. MiXCR was run by TCRdb on the multiplex PCR reads, yielding one entry per CDR3 protein. This table holds around 670,000 distinct CDR3 sequences, 40% found once. Source material: peripheral blood. The receptor set was obtained from an adult man with Graves' ophthalmopathy.

This clonotype was recorded only once. The gene calls are TRBV12-3 or TRBV12-4 and TRBJ1-1, with 8 bases identical to TRBD1. V trimming: 5 bases; J trimming: 3 bases; junction bases outside the gene matches: 5. The CDR3 extends over 14 amino acids. CDR3 nucleotides: TGTGCCAGCAGTCCACAGGACAGGGACACTGAAGCTTTCTTT. As protein: CASSPQDRDTEAFF.

CDR3 nucleotides: TGTGCCAGCAGTGGGTTACTCCGGGACGGCCGGTGGCCCCAGCATTTT. The encoded protein is CASSGLLRDGRWPQHF. The chain couples TRBV6-1 to TRBJ1-5; D is perhaps TRBD1 (5 bases). Trimming left V 4 bases short and J 9 bases short, with 22 bases between. The CDR3 runs to 16 residues. CDR1 MNHNS and CDR2 SASEGT come from the germline V gene.

A few counts support this clonotype. The chain is built from TRBV19 and TRBJ1-1; D possibly corresponds to TRBD1 (6 bases). This CDR3 region has 14 residues. The germline V gene has CDR1 LNHDA and CDR2 SQIVND (reference sequence). Trimming removed 7 bases at V and 1 base at J, with 13 bases between. CDR3 in amino acids: CASIRGGKNTEAFF. CDR3 DNA: TGTGCCAGTATCCGAGGGGGGAAGAACACTGAAGCTTTCTTT.

This chain joins TRBV2 and TRBJ1-2; tentative D call: TRBD1 (5 bases). The CDR3 extends over 11 amino acids. Germline V gene lookup returns CDR1 SNHLY and CDR2 FYNNEI. The V gene lost 7 bases and the J gene lost 8 bases, with 11 bases spanning the gap. The CDR3 spells CASMGAGGYTF. CDR3 in DNA: TGTGCCAGCATGGGTGCAGGGGGCTACACCTTC.

The V and J genes are TRBV15 and TRBJ2-7; TRBD1 is a possible D gene (5 bases). The V and J ends lost 0 bases and 5 bases respectively, with 14 bases between them. Germline CDR1 LNHNV, CDR2 YYDKDF (reference sequence). The CDR3 is 15 amino acids. CDR3 sequence (DNA): TGTGCCACCAGCAGAGACCGCGCCAGGGTCAACGAGCAGTACTTC. This sequence encodes CATSRDRARVNEQYF.

In its sample, this clonotype was seen a few times. The chain combines TRBV13 with TRBJ1-1; tentatively, D is TRBD1 (5 bases). The CDR3 loop spans 15 amino acids. Deletions cut 0 bases from V and 4 bases from J, with 12 bases between. Germline V gene lookup returns CDR1 PRHDT and CDR2 FYEKMQ (reference sequence). CDR3: CASSLGLRDGTEAFF. As DNA, the CDR3 is TGTGCCAGCAGCTTAGGCCTTAGGGACGGCACTGAAGCTTTCTTT.